The 25 T cell receptor beta chains presented below share a single source sample, sequenced in a study of chemoradiotherapy in HPV16-positive cancers. Method: immunoSEQ multiplex PCR; TCRdb's copy keeps in-frame clones and lacks some. The sample has some 4,100 clones, just under 75% seen once. The sequenced sample was tumor tissue, obtained from a patient who underwent chemoradiotherapy. These receptors all come from a human donor with HPV-associated anogenital cancer.

A few counts support this clone. One end of the junction fails to match germline, which may point to a read error. The rearrangement uses TRBV30 and TRBJ1-1; TRBD1 matches at 10 bases. The V gene's germline CDR1 is GTSNPN and CDR2 SVGIG (reference sequence). This CDR3 has 11 amino acids. The CDR3 DNA sequence: TGTGCCTGGAGTCCCGGGACAGGGGCCGCCTTT. This gives the protein CAWSPGTGAAF.

The gene calls are TRBV10-3 and TRBJ1-5; D is unclear. CDR3 length: 15 amino acids. The germline gives CDR1 ENHRY, CDR2 SYGVKD. V was pared by 3 bases and J by 0 bases, with 9 bases between. The chain's CDR3 is CAISEGPFSNQPQHF. For the CDR3, the DNA is TGTGCCATCAGTGAAGGGCCCTTTAGCAATCAGCCCCAGCATTTT.

The rearrangement links TRBV7-2 to TRBJ1-1, with 9 bases aligning to TRBD1. Unmatched junction bases numbered 10, after V lost 5 bases and J lost 0 bases. This CDR3 contains 17 residues. Germline V gene sequence: CDR1 SGHTA, CDR2 FQGNSA. This CDR3 reads CASSLHGTGFMNTEAFF. CDR3 nucleotide sequence: TGTGCCAGCAGCCTTCACGGGACAGGGTTCATGAACACTGAAGCTTTCTTT. Full variable domain (remainder filled in from reference TRBV7-2 and TRBJ1-1): GAGVSQSPSNKVTEKGKDVELRCDPISGHTALYWYRQSLGQGLEFLIYFQGNSAPDKSGLPSDRFSAERTGGSVSTLTIQRTQQEDSAVYLCASSLHGTGFMNTEAFFGQGTRLTVV.

The chain recombines TRBV7-2 with TRBJ2-2; D unclear. V lost 2 bases and J 6 bases, leaving 13 bases between the germline ends. CDR3 size: 15 residues. CDR1 and CDR2 from the germline V gene are SGHTA and FQGNSA. The CDR3 DNA is TGTGCCAGCAGCTTATGGGGTTCCCTAGCCGGGGAGCTGTTTTTT. Amino acid sequence: CASSLWGSLAGELFF.

The chain uses TRBV6-6 and TRBJ2-3; 9 bases align to TRBD1. CDR1 and CDR2 from the germline V gene are MNHNY and SVGAGI (reference sequence). This CDR3 comprises 14 residues. V shed 5 bases and J 7 bases; nucleotides not matched to a gene: 7. Here the CDR3 DNA reads TGTGCCAGCAGTCCGAGGACAGGGGAATATACGCAGTATTTT. Its translation is CASSPRTGEYTQYF.

The chain employs TRBV5-6 and TRBJ1-5, with 8 bases matching TRBD1. The J segment lost 10 bases and the V segment lost 3 bases, leaving 15 bases of the junction unmatched. CDR3 length equals 16 residues. Germline V lookup: CDR1 SGHDT, CDR2 YYEEEE. Written as DNA, the CDR3 is TGTGCCAGCAGCTCGATCGGGGACGACAGGGGTCAACCCCAGCATTTT. Translated: CASSSIGDDRGQPQHF.

The chain recombines TRBV6-1 with TRBJ1-2; D not resolved. Germline V gene data show CDR1 as MNHNS and CDR2 as SASEGT. The CDR3 sequence is 12 residues long. V lost 11 bases and J lost 3, with 13 bases in between. CDR3 protein: CAEGTVYYGYTF. The CDR3 DNA reads as TGTGCCGAAGGAACAGTTTACTATGGCTACACCTTC.

The chain carries TRBV23-1 and TRBJ1-1, with 8 nucleotides matching TRBD1. TRBV23-1 is sorted into the ORF group, with uncertain function. The CDR3 totals 15 residues. After removal of 7 bases from V and 0 bases from J, the junction contained 7 bases not matched to a gene. In DNA, the CDR3 is TGCGCCAGCAATCGACAGGGGAGAATGAACACTGAAGCTTTCTTT. Translated, it gives CASNRQGRMNTEAFF.

CDR3: CASSRDSTDTQYF. Written as DNA, the CDR3 is TGTGCCAGCTCCCGGGACAGCACAGATACGCAGTATTTT. This rearrangement joins TRBV18 to TRBJ2-3, with D perhaps being TRBD1 or TRBD2 (5 bases each). The germline CDR1 and CDR2 sequences are KGHSH and LQKENI. The CDR3 runs 13 residues. Trimming removed 6 bases at V and 0 bases at J, with 7 bases between.

This chain joins TRBV19 and TRBJ2-5; the D gene is possibly TRBD1 (5 bases). V was pared by 9 bases and J by 5 bases, with 16 bases between. CDR1 is LNHDA and CDR2 is SQIVND in the germline V gene (reference sequence). This CDR3 has 13 amino acids. The CDR3 loop reads CASKNRQFETQYF. The CDR3 DNA reads TGTGCCAGCAAAAATAGACAGTTTGAGACCCAGTACTTC.

The chain joins TRBV28 to TRBJ2-5; 7 bases fit TRBD1. The germline V gene has CDR1 MDHEN and CDR2 SYDVKM. J gave up 3 bases and V 5 bases, and 6 bases lay outside the gene matches. The CDR3 spans 14 residues. The CDR3 DNA sequence: TGTGCCAGCAGTCTCCCTGGGACAGAAGAGACCCAGTACTTC. As protein: CASSLPGTEETQYF.

The gene calls are TRBV2 and TRBJ1-1, with TRBD1 as a possible D gene (6 bases). This CDR3 region has 16 residues. V lost 10 bases, J lost 1 base, and 22 bases lay in between. Germline V gene sequence: CDR1 SNHLY, CDR2 FYNNEI. The CDR3 spells CAIRIVPGQKNTEAFF. The CDR3 DNA reads TGTGCCATCCGAATCGTACCGGGACAAAAGAACACTGAAGCTTTCTTT.

The J gene is TRBJ2-7, the V gene TRBV28; no reliable D call. The CDR3 spans 13 residues. V lost 4 bases and J 6 bases, leaving 13 bases between the germline ends. Germline CDR1 reads MDHEN; CDR2 reads SYDVKM. The CDR3 loop reads CASSSGSRSEQYF. In nucleotides, the CDR3 is TGTGCCAGCAGTTCTGGCAGCAGGTCCGAGCAGTACTTC.

This chain joins TRBV13 and TRBJ2-1; D is perhaps TRBD2 (6 bases). Trimming shortened V by 3 bases and J by 4 bases, and 13 bases separated the two germline ends. The length of the CDR3 is 15 residues. Germline CDR1 PRHDT, CDR2 FYEKMQ (reference sequence). CDR3 region: CASSFSGAPYNEQFF. In nucleotides, the CDR3 is TGTGCCAGCAGCTTCTCGGGAGCGCCGTACAATGAGCAGTTCTTC. Based on the CDR3 plus reference TRBV13 and TRBJ2-1, the full variable domain is AAGVIQSPRHLIKEKRETATLKCYPIPRHDTVYWYQQGPGQDPQFLISFYEKMQSDKGSIPDRFSAQQFSDYHSELNMSSLELGDSALYFCASSFSGAPYNEQFFGPGTRLTVL.

This chain's CDR3 is CAWRSGGLDQPQHF. The CDR3 bases are TGTGCCTGGAGGTCAGGGGGCCTTGATCAGCCCCAGCATTTT. This rearrangement joins TRBV30 to TRBJ1-5, with TRBD1 identical over 8 bases. Germline lookup yields CDR1 GTSNPN and CDR2 SVGIG (reference sequence). The CDR3 has 14 amino acids. Unmatched junction bases numbered 6, after V lost 3 bases and J lost 5 bases.

The chain uses TRBV2 and TRBJ2-6, with D possibly called TRBD1 or TRBD2 (5 bases each). The germline V gene encodes CDR1 SNHLY and CDR2 FYNNEI. With 5 bases removed from V and 0 bases from J, the gap between germline ends came to 14 bases. This CDR3 is built from 17 residues. CDR3 residues: CASSKRGTTSGANVLTF. CDR3 DNA sequence: TGTGCCAGCAGTAAACGGGGCACCACCTCTGGGGCCAACGTCCTGACTTTC. The full variable domain, its missing parts supplied by reference TRBV2 and TRBJ2-6, is EPEVTQTPSHQVTQMGQEVILRCVPISNHLYFYWYRQILGQKVEFLVSFYNNEISEKSEIFDDQFSVERPDGSNFTLKIRSTKLEDSAMYFCASSKRGTTSGANVLTFGAGSRLTVL.

The CDR3 DNA reads TGTGCCTGGAGCCCGGACAGGGCAAACGGGGAGCTGTTTTTT. Translating it yields CAWSPDRANGELFF. The chain employs TRBV30 and TRBJ2-2; TRBD1 matches at 8 bases. V shed 3 bases, J shed 7 bases, and the junction held 7 bases outside the gene matches. Germline CDR1 reads GTSNPN; CDR2 reads SVGIG (reference sequence). The CDR3 spans 14 residues.

The J gene is TRBJ2-5, the V gene TRBV19; 9 nucleotides line up with TRBD1. In germline, CDR1 is LNHDA, CDR2 SQIVND (reference sequence). This CDR3 contains 14 residues. V gave up 5 bases and J gave up 9 bases; unmatched junction bases: 10. This chain's CDR3 is CASSPGQGTGPQYF. The CDR3 DNA is TGTGCCAGTAGTCCGGGACAGGGAACAGGTCCCCAGTACTTC.

The chain recombines TRBV7-8 with TRBJ2-7; 9 nucleotides agree with TRBD2. The CDR3 covers 17 residues. Germline V gives CDR1 SGHVS, CDR2 FQNEAQ. Unmatched junction bases numbered 16, after V lost 6 bases and J lost 4 bases. The CDR3 DNA follows: TGTGCCAGCAGGATAGGGGGGGCTAGCGGGATCGTGTACGAGCAGTACTTC. Its translation is CASRIGGASGIVYEQYF.

The chain is built from TRBV7-2 and TRBJ2-5; 7 nucleotides agree with TRBD1. The CDR3 totals 15 residues. The V gene end was trimmed by 1 base and the J gene end by 3 bases; junction bases not matched to a gene: 5. The germline V gene has CDR1 SGHTA and CDR2 FQGNSA. This chain's CDR3 is CASSLEQGREETQYF. CDR3 nucleotides: TGTGCCAGCAGCTTAGAACAGGGGCGGGAAGAGACCCAGTACTTC. Full variable domain (remainder filled in from reference TRBV7-2 and TRBJ2-5): GAGVSQSPSNKVTEKGKDVELRCDPISGHTALYWYRQSLGQGLEFLIYFQGNSAPDKSGLPSDRFSAERTGGSVSTLTIQRTQQEDSAVYLCASSLEQGREETQYFGPGTRLLVL.

The chain links TRBV5-4 to TRBJ2-5; D is tentatively TRBD1 or TRBD2 (5 bases each). This CDR3 has 15 residues. V dropped 4 bases and J dropped 7 bases, with 20 bases sitting between them. CDR1 SGHNT and CDR2 YYREEE come from the germline V gene (reference sequence). The CDR3 region is CASSAPGLSQGTQYF. CDR3 DNA sequence: TGTGCCAGCAGCGCCCCGGGGCTCAGCCAGGGGACCCAGTACTTC. The full variable domain, rest sourced from reference TRBV5-4 and TRBJ2-5, is ETGVTQSPTHLIKTRGQQVTLRCSSQSGHNTVSWYQQALGQGPQFIFQYYREEENGRGNFPPRFSGLQFPNYSSELNVNALELDDSALYLCASSAPGLSQGTQYFGPGTRLLVL.

This sequence joins TRBV13 and TRBJ2-7, with D possibly TRBD2 on 5 matching bases. V was clipped by 5 bases and J by 0 bases, with 17 bases between them. Looked up from germline, CDR1 is PRHDT and CDR2 is FYEKMQ (reference sequence). CDR3 length: 16 residues. This CDR3 reads CASSARGRGSSYEQYF. Here the CDR3 DNA reads TGTGCCAGCAGCGCCCGAGGGCGTGGGAGCTCCTACGAGCAGTACTTC.

This rearrangement joins TRBV6-5 to TRBJ2-1, with D possibly TRBD1 on 5 matching bases. The CDR3 covers 16 residues. V lost 2 bases and J lost 0, with 11 bases in between. Per germline, CDR1 MNHEY and CDR2 SVGAGI. This CDR3 is CASSYDSWDSYNEQFF. The DNA for the CDR3 is TGTGCCAGCAGTTACGACAGTTGGGACTCCTACAATGAGCAGTTCTTC.

This CDR3 is CASSTGQGGYTF. The CDR3 region has the DNA TGTGCCAGCAGTACCGGGCAAGGAGGCTACACCTTC. The chain is built from TRBV28 and TRBJ1-2; no clear D. V gave up 5 bases and J gave up 8 bases, with 12 bases separating them. Germline V gene data show CDR1 as MDHEN and CDR2 as SYDVKM. CDR3 size: 12 residues.

The rearrangement links TRBV5-6 to TRBJ2-5, with D tentatively TRBD1 or TRBD2 (5 bases each). Trimming pared 2 bases from V and 5 bases from J, leaving 13 bases between. CDR1 is SGHDT, CDR2 YYEEEE, per germline. This CDR3 region has 14 residues. CDR3 in DNA: TGTGCCAGCAGCTTCGGGGCTGAGGCGGAGACCCAGTACTTC. Translated, it gives CASSFGAEAETQYF.